Below are 2 T cell receptor beta chains sequenced from a single sample in a study of T cell changes during pregnancy in multiple sclerosis. Repertoires were generated with immunoSEQ multiplex PCR, while TCRdb's copy carries only in-frame clones and drops some. The sample yields 60,000 to 75,000 clones, roughly 92% seen once. The material sequenced was peripheral blood, taken in the second trimester of pregnancy. These receptors originate from a female donor with multiple sclerosis, enrolled in a pregnancy study.

This clone occurred once. V usage is TRBV5-1 and J usage is TRBJ1-5; a weak D match, TRBD1 (5 bases). V lost 0 bases to trimming and J lost 2 bases, with 18 bases between them. Germline CDR1 reads SGHRS; CDR2 reads YFSETQ. The CDR3 extends over 18 amino acids. In nucleotides, the CDR3 is TGCGCCAGCAGCTTGGGTATATATGGGGGGGGAGGCAATCAGCCCCAGCATTTT. It specifies CASSLGIYGGGGNQPQHF.

The chain couples TRBV18 to TRBJ2-3, with 7 bases fitting TRBD1. Germline assignment: CDR1 KGHSH and CDR2 LQKENI. CDR3 length: 15 residues. After removal of 2 bases from V and 2 bases from J, the junction contained 4 bases not matched to a gene. The CDR3 nucleotides read TGTGCCAGCTCACCAAAGACAGGGCCCACAGATACGCAGTATTTT. Its translation is CASSPKTGPTDTQYF. The full variable domain, completed using reference TRBV18 and TRBJ2-3, is NAGVMQNPRHLVRRRGQEARLRCSPMKGHSHVYWYRQLPEEGLKFMVYLQKENIIDESGMPKERFSAEFPKEGPSILRIQQVVRGDSAAYFCASSPKTGPTDTQYFGPGTRLTVL.